The sequence of this T cell receptor (beta chain) was determined in a study of control samples from healthy donors and cancer patients. Germline CDR1 and CDR2: MNHEY and SVGAGI. Trimming took 6 bases from V and 8 from J; bases not matched to a gene: 8. CDR3 length: 14 residues. The repertoire was sequenced with immunoSEQ multiplex PCR; TCRdb's copy has only in-frame clones and lacks some. This sample has around 200,000 clones; over 85% occur once, and the top ten carry roughly 1.6%. The V gene is TRBV6-5, the J gene TRBJ2-1, with TRBD2 matching 9 bases. The sample was blood. This TCR was recovered from a man aged 18 to 35 in good health. CDR3 DNA: TGTGCCAGCAGGGCCGCGGGGGGGCTCGATGAGCAGTTCTTC. Its translation: CASRAAGGLDEQFF.